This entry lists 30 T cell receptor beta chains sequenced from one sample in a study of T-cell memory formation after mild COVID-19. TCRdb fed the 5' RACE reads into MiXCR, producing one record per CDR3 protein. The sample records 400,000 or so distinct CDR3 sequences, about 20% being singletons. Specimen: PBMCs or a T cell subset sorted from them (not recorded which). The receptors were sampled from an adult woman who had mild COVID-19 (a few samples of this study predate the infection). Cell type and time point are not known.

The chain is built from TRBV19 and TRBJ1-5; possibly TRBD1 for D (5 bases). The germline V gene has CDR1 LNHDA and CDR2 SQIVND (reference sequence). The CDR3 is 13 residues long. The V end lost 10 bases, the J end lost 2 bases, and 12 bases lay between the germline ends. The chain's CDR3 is CATQGYGNQPQHF. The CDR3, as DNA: TGTGCCACCCAGGGATACGGCAATCAGCCCCAGCATTTT.

The CDR3 coding sequence is TGTGCCATCAGTGAGCCGACAGGGGACAAAATGAACACTGAAGCTTTCTTT. Translating it yields CAISEPTGDKMNTEAFF. The genes are TRBV10-3 and TRBJ1-1; 8 bases map to TRBD1. The CDR3 runs to 17 residues. Per the germline V gene, CDR1 is ENHRY and CDR2 is SYGVKD. Unmatched junction bases numbered 8, after V lost 2 bases and J lost 0 bases.

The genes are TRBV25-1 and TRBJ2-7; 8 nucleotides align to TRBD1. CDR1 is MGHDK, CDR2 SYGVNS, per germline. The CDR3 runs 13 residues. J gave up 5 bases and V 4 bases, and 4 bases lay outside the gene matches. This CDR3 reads CASSGQGAHEQYF. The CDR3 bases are TGTGCCAGCAGTGGGCAGGGGGCCCACGAGCAGTACTTC.

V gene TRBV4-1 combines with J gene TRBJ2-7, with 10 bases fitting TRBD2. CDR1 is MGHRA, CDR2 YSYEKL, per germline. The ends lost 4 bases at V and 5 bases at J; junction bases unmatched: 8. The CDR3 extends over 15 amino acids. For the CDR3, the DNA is TGCGCCAGCAGCCCTGAGAGCGGGGGGGGGCACGAGCAGTACTTC. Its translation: CASSPESGGGHEQYF.

DNA for the CDR3: TGCAGCGTTGTAAGGACAGGGGGTGCCTACGAGCAGTACTTC. Its protein product is CSVVRTGGAYEQYF. The chain carries TRBV29-1 and TRBJ2-7, with 10 bases matching TRBD1. In germline, CDR1 is SQVTM, CDR2 ANQGSEA. V dropped 4 bases and J dropped 2; count of bases not matched to a gene: 5. The CDR3 length is 14 residues.

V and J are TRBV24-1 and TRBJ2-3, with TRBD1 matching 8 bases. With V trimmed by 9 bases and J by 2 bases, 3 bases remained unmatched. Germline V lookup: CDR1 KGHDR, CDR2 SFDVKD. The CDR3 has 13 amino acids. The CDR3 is CATRQGPTDTQYF. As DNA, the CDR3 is TGTGCCACCCGACAGGGGCCCACAGATACGCAGTATTTT.

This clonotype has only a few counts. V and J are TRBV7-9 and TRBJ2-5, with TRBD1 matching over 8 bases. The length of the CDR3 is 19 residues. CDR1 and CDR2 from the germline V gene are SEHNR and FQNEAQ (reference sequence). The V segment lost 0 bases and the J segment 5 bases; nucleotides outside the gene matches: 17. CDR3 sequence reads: CASSLAALGTGNPRETQYF. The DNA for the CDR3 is TGTGCCAGCAGCTTAGCGGCTTTGGGGACAGGTAACCCCAGGGAGACCCAGTACTTC.

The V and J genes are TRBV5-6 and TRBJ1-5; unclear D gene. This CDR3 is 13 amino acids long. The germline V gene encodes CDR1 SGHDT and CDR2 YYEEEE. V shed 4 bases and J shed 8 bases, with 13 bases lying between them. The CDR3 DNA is TGTGCCAGCAGCCCCGGTTGGGAGGAGCCCCAGCATTTT. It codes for CASSPGWEEPQHF.

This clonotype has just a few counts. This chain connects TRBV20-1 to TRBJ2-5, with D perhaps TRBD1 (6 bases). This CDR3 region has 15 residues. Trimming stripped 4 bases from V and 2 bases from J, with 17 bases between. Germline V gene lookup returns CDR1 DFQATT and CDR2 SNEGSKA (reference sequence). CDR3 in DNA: TGCAGTGCTACTGACAGGCCGATAAAACAAGAGACCCAGTACTTC. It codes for CSATDRPIKQETQYF.

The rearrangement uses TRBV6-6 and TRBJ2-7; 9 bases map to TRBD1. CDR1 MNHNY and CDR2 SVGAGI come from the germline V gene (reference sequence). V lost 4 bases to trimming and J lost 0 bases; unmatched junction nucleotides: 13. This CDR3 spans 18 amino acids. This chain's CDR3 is CASSCSNRGTGSSYEQYF. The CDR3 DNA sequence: TGTGCCAGCAGTTGCTCGAACAGGGGGACAGGGAGCTCCTACGAGCAGTACTTC.

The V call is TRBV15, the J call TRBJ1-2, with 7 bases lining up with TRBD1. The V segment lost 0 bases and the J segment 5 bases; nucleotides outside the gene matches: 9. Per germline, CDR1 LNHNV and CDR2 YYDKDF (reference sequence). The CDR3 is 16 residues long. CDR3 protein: CATSRDRGGSAYGYTF. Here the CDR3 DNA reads TGTGCCACCAGCAGAGACAGAGGGGGCTCGGCATATGGCTACACCTTC.

The CDR3 loop reads CSTPGWTSFEQFF. The CDR3 nucleotides are TGCAGTACACCCGGCTGGACTAGCTTTGAGCAGTTCTTC. The chain couples TRBV20-1 to TRBJ2-1, with TRBD2 matching over 8 bases. The J segment lost 9 bases and the V segment lost 8 bases, leaving 12 bases of the junction unmatched. CDR3 size: 13 residues. Germline V lookup: CDR1 DFQATT, CDR2 SNEGSKA (reference sequence).

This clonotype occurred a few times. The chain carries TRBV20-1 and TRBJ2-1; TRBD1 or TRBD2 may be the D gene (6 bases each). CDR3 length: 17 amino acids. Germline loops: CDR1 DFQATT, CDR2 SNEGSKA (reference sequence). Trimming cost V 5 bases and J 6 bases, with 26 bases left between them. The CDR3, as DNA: TGCAGTGCTGGGGGCGTAAGGAGCGGGCGGACGGGCAATGAGCAGTTCTTC. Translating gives CSAGGVRSGRTGNEQFF.

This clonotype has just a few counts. Here the CDR3 DNA reads TGTGCCATCAGTCACGGGGGGTATGGGAGCTCCTACGAGCAGTACTTC. Translated: CAISHGGYGSSYEQYF. The rearrangement joins TRBV10-3 to TRBJ2-7, with TRBD2 matching 7 bases. The CDR3 runs 16 residues. Germline trimming cut 5 bases from V and 0 bases from J; bases unmatched to any gene: 10. CDR1 and CDR2 from the germline V gene are ENHRY and SYGVKD.

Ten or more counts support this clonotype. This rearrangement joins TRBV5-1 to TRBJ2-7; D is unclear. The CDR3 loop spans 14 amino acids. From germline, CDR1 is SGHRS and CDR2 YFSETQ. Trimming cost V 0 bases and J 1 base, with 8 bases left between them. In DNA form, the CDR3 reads TGCGCCAGCAGCTTGGCGGGTCGATCCTACGAGCAGTACTTC. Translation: CASSLAGRSYEQYF.

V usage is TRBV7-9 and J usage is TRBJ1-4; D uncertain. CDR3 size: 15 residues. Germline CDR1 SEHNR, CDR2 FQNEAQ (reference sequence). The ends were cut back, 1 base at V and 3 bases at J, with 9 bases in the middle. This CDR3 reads CASSLGGMANEKLFF. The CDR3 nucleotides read TGTGCCAGCAGCTTAGGCGGGATGGCTAATGAAAAACTGTTTTTT.

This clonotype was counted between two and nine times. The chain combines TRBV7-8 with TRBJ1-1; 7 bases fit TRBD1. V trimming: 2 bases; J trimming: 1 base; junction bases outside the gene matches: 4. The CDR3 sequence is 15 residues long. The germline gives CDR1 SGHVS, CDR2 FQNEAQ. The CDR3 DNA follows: TGTGCCAGCAGCTTAACAGGGGTAACGAACACTGAAGCTTTCTTT. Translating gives CASSLTGVTNTEAFF.

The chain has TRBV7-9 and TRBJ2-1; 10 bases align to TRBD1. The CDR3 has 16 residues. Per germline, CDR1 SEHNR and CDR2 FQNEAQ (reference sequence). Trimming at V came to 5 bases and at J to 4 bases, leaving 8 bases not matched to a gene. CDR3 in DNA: TGTGCCAGCAGCACCAACCGGGACAGGGGTTACAATGAGCAGTTCTTC. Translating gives CASSTNRDRGYNEQFF.

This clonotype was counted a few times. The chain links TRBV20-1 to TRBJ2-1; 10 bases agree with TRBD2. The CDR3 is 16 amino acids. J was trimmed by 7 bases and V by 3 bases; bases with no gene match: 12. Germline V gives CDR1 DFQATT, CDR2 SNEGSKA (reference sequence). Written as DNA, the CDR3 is TGCAGTGCTAGGGCCCCGGGAGCGGGAGGGCCGAATGAGCAGTTCTTC. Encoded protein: CSARAPGAGGPNEQFF.

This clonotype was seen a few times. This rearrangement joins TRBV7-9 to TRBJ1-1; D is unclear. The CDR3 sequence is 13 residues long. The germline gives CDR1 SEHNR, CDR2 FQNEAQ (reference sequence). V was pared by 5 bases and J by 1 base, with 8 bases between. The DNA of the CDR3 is TGTGCCAGCAGCCACGCAGCGAACACTGAAGCTTTCTTT. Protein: CASSHAANTEAFF.

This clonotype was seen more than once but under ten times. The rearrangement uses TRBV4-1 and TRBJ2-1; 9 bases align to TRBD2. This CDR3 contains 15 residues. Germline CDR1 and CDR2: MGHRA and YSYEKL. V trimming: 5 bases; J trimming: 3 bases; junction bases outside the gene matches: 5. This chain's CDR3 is CASSSAGGLYNEQFF. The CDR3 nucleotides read TGCGCCAGCAGCTCAGCGGGGGGACTCTACAATGAGCAGTTCTTC.

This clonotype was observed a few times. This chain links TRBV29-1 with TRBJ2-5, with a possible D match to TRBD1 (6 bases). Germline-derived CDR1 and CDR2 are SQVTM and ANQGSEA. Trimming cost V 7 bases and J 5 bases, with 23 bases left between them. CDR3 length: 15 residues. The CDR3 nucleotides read TGCAGCGCTACGGAAGGACAGAACCAGAGGGAGACCCAGTACTTC. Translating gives CSATEGQNQRETQYF.

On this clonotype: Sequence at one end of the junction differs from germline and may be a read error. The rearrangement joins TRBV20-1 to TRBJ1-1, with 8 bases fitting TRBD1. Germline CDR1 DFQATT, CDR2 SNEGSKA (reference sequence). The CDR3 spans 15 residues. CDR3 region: CSAIPPGGWNTEASF. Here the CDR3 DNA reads TGCAGTGCTATCCCGCCAGGGGGCTGGAACACTGAAGCTTCCTTT.

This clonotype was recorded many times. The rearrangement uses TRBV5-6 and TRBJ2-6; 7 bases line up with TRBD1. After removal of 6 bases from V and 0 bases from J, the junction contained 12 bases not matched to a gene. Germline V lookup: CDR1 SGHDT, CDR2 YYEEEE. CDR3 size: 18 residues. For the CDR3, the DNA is TGTGCCAGCACCTTTCCGGGACAGCACTACTCTGGGGCCAACGTCCTGACTTTC. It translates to CASTFPGQHYSGANVLTF.

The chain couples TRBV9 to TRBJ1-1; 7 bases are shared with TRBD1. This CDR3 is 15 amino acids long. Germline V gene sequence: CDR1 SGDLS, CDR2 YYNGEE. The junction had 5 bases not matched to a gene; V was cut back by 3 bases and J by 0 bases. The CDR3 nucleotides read TGTGCCAGCAGCGATGACAGGGCCATGAACACTGAAGCTTTCTTT. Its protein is CASSDDRAMNTEAFF.

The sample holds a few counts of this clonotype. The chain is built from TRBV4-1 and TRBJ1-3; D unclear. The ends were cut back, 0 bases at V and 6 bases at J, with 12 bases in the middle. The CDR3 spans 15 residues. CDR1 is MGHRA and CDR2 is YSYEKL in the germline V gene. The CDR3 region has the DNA TGCGCCAGCAGCCAAGATCCTATTACCCCAAACACCATATATTTT. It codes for CASSQDPITPNTIYF.

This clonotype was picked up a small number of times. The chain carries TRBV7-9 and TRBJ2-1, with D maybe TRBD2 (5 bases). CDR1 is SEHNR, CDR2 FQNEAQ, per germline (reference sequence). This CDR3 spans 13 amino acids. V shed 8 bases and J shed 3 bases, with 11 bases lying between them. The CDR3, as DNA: TGTGCCAGCCTAGGACTGAACTACAATGAGCAGTTCTTC. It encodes CASLGLNYNEQFF.

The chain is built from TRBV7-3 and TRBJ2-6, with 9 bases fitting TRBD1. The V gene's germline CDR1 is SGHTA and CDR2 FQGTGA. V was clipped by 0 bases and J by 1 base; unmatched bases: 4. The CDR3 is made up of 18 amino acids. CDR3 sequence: CASSLTTGGHSGANVLTF. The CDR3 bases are TGTGCCAGCAGCTTAACGACAGGGGGGCATTCTGGGGCCAACGTCCTGACTTTC.

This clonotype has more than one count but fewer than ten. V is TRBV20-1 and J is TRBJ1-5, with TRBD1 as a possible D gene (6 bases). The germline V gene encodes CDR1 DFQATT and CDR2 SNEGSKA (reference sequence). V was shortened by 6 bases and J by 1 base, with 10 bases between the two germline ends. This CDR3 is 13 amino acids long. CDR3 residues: CSAPGGSNQPQHF. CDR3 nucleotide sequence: TGCAGTGCCCCTGGGGGCAGCAATCAGCCCCAGCATTTT.

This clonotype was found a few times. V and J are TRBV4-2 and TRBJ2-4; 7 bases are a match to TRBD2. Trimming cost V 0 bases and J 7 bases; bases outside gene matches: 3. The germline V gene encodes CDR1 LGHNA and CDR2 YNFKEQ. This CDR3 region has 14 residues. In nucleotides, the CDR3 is TGTGCCAGCAGCCAAGATTTGGGGGGGAACATTCAGTACTTC. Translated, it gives CASSQDLGGNIQYF.